The next 2 T cell receptor beta chains were all read from a single sample in a study of blood T cells in healthy people across ages. Then a second PCR, running roughly 7 to 11 cycles, was carried out with a sample-barcoded 5' primer and a J-beta primer mix. TCRdb itself ran the 5' RACE reads through MiXCR, one entry per CDR3 protein. The table has around 1.5 million distinct CDR3 sequences, about 32% seen once. The source material was blood. The receptors derive from a woman aged 30 to 39 in good health.

The chain links TRBV7-2 to TRBJ1-2; TRBD1 aligns across 9 bases. J was trimmed by 4 bases and V by 5 bases; bases with no gene match: 14. The CDR3 contains 17 residues. From germline, CDR1 is SGHTA and CDR2 FQGNSA. In DNA form, the CDR3 reads TGTGCCAGCAGCCCAAGGACAGGGGTACTCCTATCCTATGGCTACACCTTC. Its protein product is CASSPRTGVLLSYGYTF. Supplemented by reference TRBV7-2 and TRBJ1-2, the full variable domain reads GAGVSQSPSNKVTEKGKDVELRCDPISGHTALYWYRQSLGQGLEFLIYFQGNSAPDKSGLPSDRFSAERTGGSVSTLTIQRTQQEDSAVYLCASSPRTGVLLSYGYTFGSGTRLTVV.

J is TRBJ1-4 and V is TRBV5-1; 9 positions agree with TRBD1. Germline V gives CDR1 SGHRS, CDR2 YFSETQ. V lost 0 bases and J lost 12; bases outside the gene matches: 3. The CDR3 covers 13 residues. The CDR3 region has the DNA TGCGCCAGCAGCTTGGACAGGGGGCCGGAACTGTTTTTT. The encoded protein is CASSLDRGPELFF.